A selection of T cell receptor beta chains follows, all from one sample in a study of blood T cell repertoires in COVID-19. The table came from immunoSEQ multiplex PCR; TCRdb's copy has only in-frame clones and leaves some out. This sample has a few hundred thousand clones, with roughly 86% found just once. Sequenced sample: peripheral blood. The receptors come from a woman aged 25-40 years with COVID-19, enrolled during active disease. Both conserved end residues are part of each CDR3. The D gene is left open where the match is weak. Rows may omit the clone size; those that give it use once, few, many or a size class.

d_call: TRBD1
v_call: TRBV10-3
j_call: TRBJ1-6
clone_size: -
cdr3_nt: TGTGCCATCAGTGAGATGGGGACAGGGCCTGTTACCCTCCACTTT
cdr3_aa: CAISEMGTGPVTLHF

d_call: TRBD2
v_call: TRBV6-4
j_call: TRBJ2-2
clone_size: -
cdr3_nt: TGTGCCAGCAAGCAGGGGGCGGGACTAGCGGGAGGCGCGAACACCGGGGAGCTGTTTTTT
cdr3_aa: CASKQGAGLAGGANTGELFF

d_call: -
v_call: TRBV28
j_call: TRBJ1-5
clone_size: -
cdr3_nt: TGTGCCAGCTGCTATGGGGGGGTAAGCGGTCAGCCCCAGCATTTT
cdr3_aa: CASCYGGVSGQPQHF

d_call: -
v_call: TRBV2
j_call: TRBJ2-7
clone_size: -
cdr3_nt: TGTGCCAGCAGTGACCAGGGGTTCTCCTACGAGCAGTACTTC
cdr3_aa: CASSDQGFSYEQYF

d_call: TRBD1
v_call: TRBV5-4
j_call: TRBJ2-7
clone_size: -
cdr3_nt: TGTGCCAGCAGCCCGGGGACAGGCGCCACCTACGAGCAGTACTTC
cdr3_aa: CASSPGTGATYEQYF

d_call: TRBD1
v_call: TRBV30
j_call: TRBJ1-4
clone_size: -
cdr3_nt: TGTGCCTGGAGCACAGGGGGCAGTACTAATGAAAAACTGTTTTTT
cdr3_aa: CAWSTGGSTNEKLFF

d_call: -
v_call: TRBV11-3
j_call: TRBJ1-1
clone_size: -
cdr3_nt: TGTGCCAGCAGCTTAGATCGAAAGGGGCCCGGTGTGAGACCGAGGGCTTTCTTT
cdr3_aa: CASSLDRKGPGVRPRAFF

d_call: TRBD2
v_call: TRBV18
j_call: TRBJ2-7
clone_size: -
cdr3_nt: TGTGCCAGCTCACCCGGACTAGGTCTCTCCTACGAGCAGTACTTC
cdr3_aa: CASSPGLGLSYEQYF

d_call: -
v_call: TRBV19
j_call: TRBJ2-3
clone_size: -
cdr3_nt: TGTGCCAGTAGTAAATACACAGATACGCAGTATTTT
cdr3_aa: CASSKYTDTQYF

d_call: -
v_call: TRBV10-2
j_call: TRBJ1-1
clone_size: -
cdr3_nt: TGCGCCAGCAACTTAGGACTGGACACTGAAGCTTTCTTT
cdr3_aa: CASNLGLDTEAFF

d_call: TRBD2
v_call: TRBV2
j_call: TRBJ2-5
clone_size: -
cdr3_nt: TGTGCCAGCAGTCCCGTCAGCAGGGAGGGGACCCAGTACTTC
cdr3_aa: CASSPVSREGTQYF

d_call: TRBD1
v_call: TRBV28
j_call: TRBJ2-7
clone_size: -
cdr3_nt: TGTGCCAGCCGTCGACAGGGGGCGCGGGCCTACTACGAGCAGTACTTC
cdr3_aa: CASRRQGARAYYEQYF

d_call: -
v_call: TRBV27
j_call: TRBJ2-3
clone_size: -
cdr3_nt: TGTGCCAGCAGTTTAGGCGGAGTAGCACCAGATACGCAGTATTTT
cdr3_aa: CASSLGGVAPDTQYF

d_call: -
v_call: TRBV19
j_call: TRBJ1-6
clone_size: -
cdr3_nt: TGTGCCAGTAGTATAATGGCAGTAAATTCACCCCTCCACTTT
cdr3_aa: CASSIMAVNSPLHF

d_call: TRBD1
v_call: TRBV9
j_call: TRBJ2-6
clone_size: once
cdr3_nt: TGTGCCAGCAGCGTATACTCGACAGGGGGAAGCTCTGGGGCCAACGTCCTGACTTTC
cdr3_aa: CASSVYSTGGSSGANVLTF

d_call: -
v_call: TRBV4-3
j_call: TRBJ1-4
clone_size: many
cdr3_nt: TGCGCCAGCAGCCAAGATTATTTCGGAAAACTGTTTTTT
cdr3_aa: CASSQDYFGKLFF

d_call: TRBD1
v_call: TRBV2
j_call: TRBJ1-2
clone_size: -
cdr3_nt: TGTGCCAGCAGTCGAGACAGGGAGGGCTACACCTTC
cdr3_aa: CASSRDREGYTF

d_call: TRBD1
v_call: TRBV10-3
j_call: TRBJ2-3
clone_size: -
cdr3_nt: TGTGCCATCAGTGAAGACAGGGGGCGAACAGATACGCAGTATTTT
cdr3_aa: CAISEDRGRTDTQYF

d_call: -
v_call: TRBV21-1
j_call: TRBJ2-7
clone_size: -
cdr3_nt: TGTGCCAGCAGCCCCCGGACTAGCGGCTTTGCGAGCGAGCAGTACTTC
cdr3_aa: CASSPRTSGFASEQYF

d_call: TRBD1
v_call: TRBV7-9
j_call: TRBJ1-6
clone_size: -
cdr3_nt: TGTGCCAGCAGCGCACAGGGACAGAAGGCACCCCTCCACTTT
cdr3_aa: CASSAQGQKAPLHF

d_call: -
v_call: TRBV28
j_call: TRBJ1-5
clone_size: -
cdr3_nt: TGTGCCAGCAGTTTTGGGGCAGGAAACTTCAATCAGCCCCAGCATTTT
cdr3_aa: CASSFGAGNFNQPQHF

d_call: TRBD1
v_call: TRBV19
j_call: TRBJ1-2
clone_size: -
cdr3_nt: TGTGCCAGTAGTACCAGGGACAGCTATGGCTACACCTTC
cdr3_aa: CASSTRDSYGYTF

d_call: TRBD1
v_call: TRBV11-2
j_call: TRBJ1-5
clone_size: few
cdr3_nt: TGTGCCAGCAGCTCGGGACAGGGTTGGCTTCAGCCCCAGCATTTT
cdr3_aa: CASSSGQGWLQPQHF

d_call: -
v_call: TRBV29-1
j_call: TRBJ2-7
clone_size: -
cdr3_nt: TGCAGCGTTCGGCAGGGGCTAAAGGAGCAGTACTTC
cdr3_aa: CSVRQGLKEQYF

d_call: TRBD2
v_call: TRBV3-1/TRBV3-2
j_call: TRBJ2-1
clone_size: -
cdr3_nt: TGTGCCAGCAGCCAGCTAGCGGGAGGCAATGAGCAGTTCTTC
cdr3_aa: CASSQLAGGNEQFF

d_call: TRBD1
v_call: TRBV2
j_call: TRBJ2-2
clone_size: -
cdr3_nt: TGTGCCAGCAGTTATCTCCGGGACAGGGAAGCCACCGGGGAGCTGTTTTTT
cdr3_aa: CASSYLRDREATGELFF

d_call: TRBD2
v_call: TRBV5-4
j_call: TRBJ2-1
clone_size: -
cdr3_nt: TGTGCCAGCAGCCAAGGGACTAGCGGGAGTATTAATGAGCAGTTCTTC
cdr3_aa: CASSQGTSGSINEQFF

d_call: TRBD1
v_call: TRBV2
j_call: TRBJ1-5
clone_size: -
cdr3_nt: TGTGCCAGCCGGAAATCGGACAGGGTGGATCAGCCCCAGCATTTT
cdr3_aa: CASRKSDRVDQPQHF

d_call: TRBD1
v_call: TRBV15
j_call: TRBJ2-5
clone_size: -
cdr3_nt: TGTGCCACCAGCAGAGCGGGACAGGGGGGAGAGACCCAGTACTTC
cdr3_aa: CATSRAGQGGETQYF

d_call: -
v_call: TRBV7-2
j_call: TRBJ2-3
clone_size: -
cdr3_nt: TGTGCCAGCAGCTTAGGGGGCTGGGCAGATACGCAGTATTTT
cdr3_aa: CASSLGGWADTQYF

d_call: TRBD1
v_call: TRBV10-3
j_call: TRBJ1-1
clone_size: -
cdr3_nt: TGTGCCGCCCAGGGACAGGTGAACACTGAAGCTTTCTTT
cdr3_aa: CAAQGQVNTEAFF

d_call: -
v_call: TRBV6-6
j_call: TRBJ2-5
clone_size: -
cdr3_nt: TGTGCCAGCAGTTACAGGGGGCGGGGAGAGACCCAGTACTTC
cdr3_aa: CASSYRGRGETQYF

d_call: -
v_call: TRBV11-3
j_call: TRBJ2-7
clone_size: -
cdr3_nt: TGTGCCAGCAGCCCCGGGGGCGCGGTAGCGGGCTACGAGCAGTACTTC
cdr3_aa: CASSPGGAVAGYEQYF

d_call: -
v_call: TRBV5-1
j_call: TRBJ2-3
clone_size: -
cdr3_nt: TGCGCCAGCAGCCCCTCCAGGGATACGCAGTATTTT
cdr3_aa: CASSPSRDTQYF

d_call: -
v_call: TRBV25-1
j_call: TRBJ2-2
clone_size: -
cdr3_nt: TGTGCCAGCTATTCAGGGGATCGCGCCGGGGAGCTGTTTTTT
cdr3_aa: CASYSGDRAGELFF

d_call: -
v_call: TRBV30
j_call: TRBJ2-5
clone_size: -
cdr3_nt: TGTGCCTGGACCCCGCCAGGGTTGATCCAGACCCAGTACTTC
cdr3_aa: CAWTPPGLIQTQYF

d_call: TRBD1
v_call: TRBV6-2/TRBV6-3
j_call: TRBJ1-1
clone_size: medium-sized
cdr3_nt: TGTGCCAGCAGTACCACAGGGGGAATCACTGAAGCTTTCTTT
cdr3_aa: CASSTTGGITEAFF

d_call: -
v_call: TRBV29-1
j_call: TRBJ1-1
clone_size: -
cdr3_nt: TGCAGCGTTGCGACAGGGAACACTGAAGCTTTCTTT
cdr3_aa: CSVATGNTEAFF

d_call: TRBD2
v_call: TRBV10-1
j_call: TRBJ2-7
clone_size: -
cdr3_nt: TGCGCCAGCAGTGAATTAGCGGGAGTTCGATACGAGCAGTACTTC
cdr3_aa: CASSELAGVRYEQYF

d_call: TRBD1
v_call: TRBV5-1
j_call: TRBJ2-7
clone_size: -
cdr3_nt: TGCGCCAGCAGCTTGGGGGGACAGGGCCTCCTAAGCGAGCAGTACTTC
cdr3_aa: CASSLGGQGLLSEQYF

d_call: -
v_call: TRBV19
j_call: TRBJ2-7
clone_size: -
cdr3_nt: TGTGCCAGTAGTACGGGAGCTGGGCTGTACTACGAGCAGTACTTC
cdr3_aa: CASSTGAGLYYEQYF

d_call: TRBD1
v_call: TRBV7-2
j_call: TRBJ2-1
clone_size: -
cdr3_nt: TGTGCCAGCAGCGTACAGGGGATCAATGAGCAGTTCTTC
cdr3_aa: CASSVQGINEQFF